This TCR beta chain was recovered during a study of blood T cell repertoires in COVID-19. Two negative PCRs, clearance, or symptom resolution were required of recovered Cohort 3 donors. V lost 4 bases to trimming and J lost 5 bases; unmatched junction nucleotides: 12. CDR3 length: 16 amino acids. Germline V lookup: CDR1 LGHDT, CDR2 YNNKEL (reference sequence). TCRdb keeps only in-frame clones here, not all; method: immunoSEQ multiplex PCR. The table shows around 170,000 clones, with 84% occurring only once. The chain uses TRBV3-1 (or the pseudogene TRBV3-2) and TRBJ2-5, with 8 bases matching TRBD2. Sample: PBMCs or T cells enriched from blood (not recorded which). The TCR sequence derives from a man aged 45-65 years who had recovered from COVID-19. CDR3 amino acids: CASSLRRTSPGETQYF. The CDR3 DNA reads TGTGCCAGCAGCCTACGACGGACTAGCCCTGGGGAGACCCAGTACTTC.